This TCR beta chain was profiled in a study of cytomegalovirus exposure and HLA in healthy donors. General observations from the study: Most TCR sequences showed up rarely, but some public TCRs showed up in many donors. First-cohort TCR clusters tended to co-occur in the approximately 130 validation repertoires, a later analysis found.

Remarks on this clone: Antigen specificity is unknown.

TCRdb's table, derived via immunoSEQ multiplex PCR, lists solely in-frame clones and lacks some. The sample lists approximately 220,000 clones, about 87% occurring once. CDR3 size: 15 residues. Germline V gives CDR1 MGHRA, CDR2 YSYEKL. The V and J ends lost 1 base and 2 bases respectively, with 11 bases between them. This rearrangement joins TRBV4-1 to TRBJ1-2; tentative D call: TRBD1 (6 bases). Sequencing input: PBMCs. The TCR was taken from a man aged 18 to 29 in good health and CMV-seronegative. DNA for the CDR3: TGCGCCAGCAGCCAAGCAGGGGAAGTCAACTATGGCTACACCTTC. Encoded protein: CASSQAGEVNYGYTF.